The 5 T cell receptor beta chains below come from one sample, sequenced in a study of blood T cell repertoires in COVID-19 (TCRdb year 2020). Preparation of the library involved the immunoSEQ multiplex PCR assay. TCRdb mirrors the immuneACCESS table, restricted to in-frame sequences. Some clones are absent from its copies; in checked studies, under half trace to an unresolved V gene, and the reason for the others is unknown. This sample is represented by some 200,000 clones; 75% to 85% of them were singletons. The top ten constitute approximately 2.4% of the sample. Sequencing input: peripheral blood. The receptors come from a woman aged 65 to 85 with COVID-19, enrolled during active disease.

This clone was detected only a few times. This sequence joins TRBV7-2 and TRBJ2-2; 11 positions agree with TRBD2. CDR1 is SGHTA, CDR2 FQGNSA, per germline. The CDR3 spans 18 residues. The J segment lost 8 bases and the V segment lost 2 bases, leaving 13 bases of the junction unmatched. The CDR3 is CASSLFSMVTSGEGELFF. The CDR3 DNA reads TGTGCCAGCAGCTTATTCTCTATGGTGACTAGCGGGGAGGGGGAGCTGTTTTTT.

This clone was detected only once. The CDR3 reads CASSWPSGLADYEQYF. CDR3 in DNA: TGTGCCAGCAGTTGGCCCTCGGGACTAGCGGACTACGAGCAGTACTTC. The V and J genes are TRBV6-2 or TRBV6-3 and TRBJ2-7; 11 bases are shared with TRBD2. This CDR3 comprises 16 residues. V shed 4 bases and J 3 bases; nucleotides not matched to a gene: 8. Germline CDR1 and CDR2: MNHEY and SVGEGT.

CDR3 residues: CASSPIEGLAGGDTQYF. The CDR3 bases are TGTGCCAGCAGCCCTATTGAAGGGCTAGCGGGGGGGGATACGCAGTATTTT. The gene calls are TRBV11-3 and TRBJ2-3, with 12 bases that match TRBD2. Trimming cost V 5 bases and J 6 bases; bases outside gene matches: 12. Germline V CDR1 and CDR2: SGHNT, YENEEA. The CDR3 is made up of 17 amino acids.

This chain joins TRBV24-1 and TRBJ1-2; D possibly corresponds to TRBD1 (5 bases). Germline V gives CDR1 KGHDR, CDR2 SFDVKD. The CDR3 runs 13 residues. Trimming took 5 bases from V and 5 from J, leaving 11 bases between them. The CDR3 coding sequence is TGTGCCACCAGTGGGGGGGACTCATATGGCTACACCTTC. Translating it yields CATSGGDSYGYTF.

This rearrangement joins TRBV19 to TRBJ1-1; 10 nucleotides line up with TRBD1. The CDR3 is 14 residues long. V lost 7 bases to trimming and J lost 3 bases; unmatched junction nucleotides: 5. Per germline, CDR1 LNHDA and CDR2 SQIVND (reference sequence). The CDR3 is CASKQGQGYTEAFF. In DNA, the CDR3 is TGTGCCAGTAAACAGGGACAGGGGTACACTGAAGCTTTCTTT.